Shown below are 13 T cell receptor beta chains from a single sample sequenced in a study of T cells after posttransplantation cyclophosphamide. Here immunoSEQ multiplex PCR was the method, and the copy in TCRdb shows in-frame clones only, minus some. The data contain 45,000 to 65,000 clones, roughly 92% of them singletons. Source material: PBMCs. These TCRs come from a woman aged 25 to 45 in good health and a related stem cell transplant donor.

The V and J genes are TRBV18 and TRBJ2-1; a weak D match, TRBD2 (7 bases). The CDR3 has 15 amino acids. The V end was cut by 1 base, the J end by 6 bases, with 13 bases between. The V gene's germline CDR1 is KGHSH and CDR2 LQKENI. CDR3: CASSPRTGGPNEQFF. DNA for the CDR3: TGTGCCAGCTCACCACGGACGGGGGGCCCCAATGAGCAGTTCTTC.

The chain carries TRBV7-9 and TRBJ2-1; TRBD2 matches at 9 bases. J lost 6 bases, V lost 1 base, and 10 bases had no gene match. This CDR3 is built from 17 residues. The germline gives CDR1 SEHNR, CDR2 FQNEAQ (reference sequence). The CDR3: CASSLGSGGGAGNEQFF. In DNA, the CDR3 is TGTGCCAGCAGCTTAGGGTCTGGCGGGGGGGCCGGCAATGAGCAGTTCTTC.

The rearrangement links TRBV19 to TRBJ2-1, with D possibly being TRBD1 (6 bases). V gave up 10 bases and J gave up 7 bases, with 23 bases separating them. Per the germline V gene, CDR1 is LNHDA and CDR2 is SQIVND (reference sequence). The length of the CDR3 is 15 residues. The DNA of the CDR3 is TGTGCCACCAGTCGACAGGACGATCCAGGGAATGAGCAGTTCTTC. Its protein product is CATSRQDDPGNEQFF.

The rearrangement links TRBV5-1 to TRBJ1-1; no clear D gene. CDR1 and CDR2 from the germline V gene are SGHRS and YFSETQ. Trimming cost V 5 bases and J 0 bases, with 14 bases left between them. The CDR3 runs 15 residues. The CDR3 coding sequence is TGCGCCAGCAGTTCGCCAGAACGGGTGAACACTGAAGCTTTCTTT. Translation gives CASSSPERVNTEAFF.

The chain couples TRBV5-1 to TRBJ2-7, with 11 nucleotides matching TRBD2. The J segment lost 6 bases and the V segment lost 5 bases, leaving 7 bases of the junction unmatched. This CDR3 comprises 14 residues. Germline CDR1 SGHRS, CDR2 YFSETQ. CDR3 nucleotides: TGCGCCAGCAGGATTAGCGGGGGGGCTTTCGAGCAGTACTTC. It translates to CASRISGGAFEQYF.

CDR3 loop: CAWSYRAGTDTQYF. The DNA of the CDR3 is TGTGCCTGGAGTTACAGGGCGGGCACAGATACGCAGTATTTT. V and J are TRBV30 and TRBJ2-3; possibly TRBD1 for D (6 bases). V lost 2 bases, J lost 1 base, and 10 bases lay in between. CDR1 and CDR2 from the germline V gene are GTSNPN and SVGIG (reference sequence). The CDR3 covers 14 residues.

CDR3 region: CASSHGTGGIKGQFF. CDR3 bases: TGCGCCAGCAGCCACGGGACAGGGGGGATAAAGGGGCAGTTCTTC. The chain recombines TRBV5-1 with TRBJ2-1; 11 nucleotides agree with TRBD1. Germline V lookup: CDR1 SGHRS, CDR2 YFSETQ. J was trimmed by 12 bases and V by 4 bases; bases with no gene match: 12. The CDR3 is 15 residues long. Full variable domain (remainder filled in from reference TRBV5-1 and TRBJ2-1): KAGVTQTPRYLIKTRGQQVTLSCSPISGHRSVSWYQQTPGQGLQFLFEYFSETQRNKGNFPGRFSGRQFSNSRSEMNVSTLELGDSALYLCASSHGTGGIKGQFFGPGTRLTVL.

The V gene is TRBV18, the J gene TRBJ2-5, with 8 bases matching TRBD1. V lost 1 base, J lost 2 bases, and 3 bases stayed unmatched. The V gene's germline CDR1 is KGHSH and CDR2 LQKENI. This CDR3 region has 15 residues. The DNA of the CDR3 is TGTGCCAGCTCACCACGGACAGGGCCACAAGAGACCCAGTACTTC. Encoded protein: CASSPRTGPQETQYF.

V usage is TRBV25-1 and J usage is TRBJ2-2; D possibly corresponds to TRBD2 (6 bases). The ends were cut back, 3 bases at V and 5 bases at J, with 13 bases in the middle. The CDR3 loop spans 15 amino acids. Germline lookup yields CDR1 MGHDK and CDR2 SYGVNS. The CDR3: CASSDRPSATGELFF. CDR3 nucleotides: TGTGCCAGCAGTGACCGTCCTAGCGCGACCGGGGAGCTGTTTTTT. The full variable domain, with the rest looked up from reference TRBV25-1 and TRBJ2-2, is EADIYQTPRYLVIGTGKKITLECSQTMGHDKMYWYQQDPGMELHLIHYSYGVNSTEKGDLSSESTVSRIRTEHFPLTLESARPSHTSQYLCASSDRPSATGELFFGEGSRLTVL.

The rearrangement links TRBV27 to TRBJ2-1, with D maybe TRBD2 (6 bases). The V end was cut by 8 bases, the J end by 4 bases, with 18 bases between. In germline, CDR1 is MNHEY, CDR2 SMNVEV (reference sequence). The length of the CDR3 is 15 residues. DNA of the CDR3: TGTGCCAGCCGGTTAAATGGCGGGGAATACAATGAGCAGTTCTTC. It translates to CASRLNGGEYNEQFF.

V gene TRBV7-2 combines with J gene TRBJ2-3; 12 nucleotides align to TRBD2. Germline V gene sequence: CDR1 SGHTA, CDR2 FQGNSA. The V and J ends lost 6 bases and 3 bases, in that order; junction bases with no gene match: 7. The CDR3 covers 16 residues. In DNA form, the CDR3 reads TGTGCCAGCAGTTCCCTAGCGGGGGGGGTGACAGATACGCAGTATTTT. Its protein is CASSSLAGGVTDTQYF.

This rearrangement joins TRBV2 to TRBJ1-1; possibly TRBD1 for D (6 bases). The germline CDR1 and CDR2 sequences are SNHLY and FYNNEI. Between the trimmed V and J ends, which lost 4 bases and 2 bases, there was a span of 17 bases. CDR3 length: 16 amino acids. The CDR3 coding sequence is TGTGCCAGCAGTGTACAGGGAAACCGCATCAACACTGAAGCTTTCTTT. It codes for CASSVQGNRINTEAFF.

The V gene is TRBV4-3, the J gene TRBJ2-1; 9 bases line up with TRBD2. The CDR3 extends over 16 amino acids. The germline gives CDR1 LGHNA, CDR2 YSLEER. Unmatched junction bases numbered 8, after V lost 4 bases and J lost 4 bases. The DNA of the CDR3 is TGCGCCAGCAGCCCCGAACGCGGGGGGGGATACAATGAGCAGTTCTTC. This translates into CASSPERGGGYNEQFF.